Each of the 7 T cell receptor beta chains below was sequenced from the same sample in a study of regulatory T cells in long-lasting Graves disease. This sample's time point: persistent/refractory GD, antithyroid drugs over 5 years with positive TRAb. Preparation of the TCR library used RNA extracted from PBMCs. Relying on iRepertoire HTBI primers and Arm-PCR of CDR3 regions, the team built TCR beta libraries. MiXCR, applied by TCRdb to the multiplex PCR reads, yields one record per CDR3 protein. The table shows approximately 350,000 distinct CDR3 sequences, with roughly 25% occurring only once. Sequencing used peripheral blood mononuclear cells (PBMCs), obtained when the disease was refractory, from a patient treated with antithyroid drugs. These receptors came from a woman aged 40 to 50 with Graves disease.

The sample holds many counts of this clonotype. The V gene is TRBV2, the J gene TRBJ2-2; D not resolved. Trimming left V 1 base short and J 8 bases short, with 5 bases between. This CDR3 is built from 12 residues. Germline V gene lookup returns CDR1 SNHLY and CDR2 FYNNEI. The CDR3 loop is CASSEGPGELFF. The DNA for the CDR3 is TGTGCCAGCAGTGAAGGCCCGGGGGAGCTGTTTTTT. Full variable domain (remainder filled in from reference TRBV2 and TRBJ2-2): EPEVTQTPSHQVTQMGQEVILRCVPISNHLYFYWYRQILGQKVEFLVSFYNNEISEKSEIFDDQFSVERPDGSNFTLKIRSTKLEDSAMYFCASSEGPGELFFGEGSRLTVL.

This clonotype was picked up many times. The chain has TRBV12-3 or TRBV12-4 and TRBJ2-2; 7 bases line up with TRBD1. CDR3 size: 14 residues. Germline trimming cut 3 bases from V and 6 bases from J; bases unmatched to any gene: 4. CDR3 coding DNA: TGTGCCAGCAGTTTGAGCCAGGGGGCCGGGGAGCTGTTTTTT. Translating gives CASSLSQGAGELFF.

This chain joins TRBV5-8 and TRBJ2-7; possibly TRBD1 for D (6 bases). This CDR3 has 16 amino acids. Trimming shortened V by 1 base and J by 2 bases, and 16 bases separated the two germline ends. Germline CDR1 is SGHTS and CDR2 is YDEGEE. The CDR3 protein is CASSLPFGTYTYEQYF. The CDR3 nucleotides are TGTGCCAGCAGCTTGCCCTTCGGGACATATACCTACGAGCAGTACTTC.

The sample holds a few counts of this clonotype. V and J are TRBV28 and TRBJ1-2, with D possibly TRBD1 on 6 matching bases. This CDR3 comprises 13 residues. The germline CDR1 and CDR2 sequences are MDHEN and SYDVKM. The V end lost 4 bases, the J end lost 4 bases, and 10 bases lay between the germline ends. The CDR3 nucleotides read TGTGCCAGCAGTTCCACAGGGCGCTATGGCTACACCTTC. It is translated as CASSSTGRYGYTF.

This clonotype was seen a few times. The gene calls are TRBV5-1 and TRBJ2-7; TRBD1 aligns across 10 bases. The junction had 10 bases not matched to a gene; V was cut back by 4 bases and J by 0 bases. The CDR3 covers 17 residues. The V gene's germline CDR1 is SGHRS and CDR2 YFSETQ. The CDR3 here is CASSRSSGTGDSYEQYF. The CDR3 DNA sequence: TGCGCCAGCAGCCGGTCGTCCGGGACAGGGGACTCCTACGAGCAGTACTTC.

The rearrangement joins TRBV7-9 to TRBJ1-2; TRBD1 might be the D (5 bases). V dropped 4 bases and J dropped 2 bases, with 20 bases sitting between them. The CDR3 loop spans 17 amino acids. The germline V gene has CDR1 SEHNR and CDR2 FQNEAQ (reference sequence). The CDR3 protein is CASSSTLPRDPNYGYTF. CDR3 sequence (DNA): TGTGCCAGCAGCTCGACGCTTCCCCGGGACCCGAACTATGGCTACACCTTC.

This clonotype came up a few times. The V call is TRBV29-1, the J call TRBJ2-7; 12 bases line up with TRBD2. The CDR3 runs 15 residues. V was clipped by 4 bases and J by 2 bases; unmatched bases: 6. Germline CDR1 SQVTM, CDR2 ANQGSEA. The CDR3 DNA reads TGCAGCGTTGCACCTCTAGCGGGAGGGCCCTACGAGCAGTACTTC. Its protein is CSVAPLAGGPYEQYF.